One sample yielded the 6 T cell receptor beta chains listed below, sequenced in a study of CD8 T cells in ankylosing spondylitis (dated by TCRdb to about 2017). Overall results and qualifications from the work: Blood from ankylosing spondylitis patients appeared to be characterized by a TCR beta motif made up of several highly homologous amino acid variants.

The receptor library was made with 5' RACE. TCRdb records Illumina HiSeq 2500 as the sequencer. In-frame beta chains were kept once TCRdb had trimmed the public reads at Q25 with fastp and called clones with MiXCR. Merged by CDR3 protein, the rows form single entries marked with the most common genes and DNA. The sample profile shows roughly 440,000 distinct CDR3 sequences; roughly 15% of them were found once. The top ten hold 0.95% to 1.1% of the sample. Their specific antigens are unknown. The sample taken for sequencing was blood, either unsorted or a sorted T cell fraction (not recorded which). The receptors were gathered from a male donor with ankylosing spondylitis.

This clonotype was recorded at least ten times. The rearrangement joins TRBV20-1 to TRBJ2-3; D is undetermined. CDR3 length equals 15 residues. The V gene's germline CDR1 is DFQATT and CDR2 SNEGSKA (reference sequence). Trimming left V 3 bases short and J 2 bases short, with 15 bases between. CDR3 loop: CSARSSVRITDTQYF. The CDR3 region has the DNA TGCAGTGCTAGGAGCTCAGTAAGAATCACAGATACGCAGTATTTT.

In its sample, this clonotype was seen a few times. The CDR3 DNA reads as TGTGCCAGCAGCCCGACAGGGTTTGGGAATCAGCCCCAGCATTTT. Protein product: CASSPTGFGNQPQHF. The chain carries TRBV3-1 and TRBJ1-5, with TRBD1 matching over 7 bases. J was trimmed by 4 bases and V by 4 bases; bases with no gene match: 7. The CDR3 extends over 15 amino acids. CDR1 and CDR2 (germline): LGHDT, YNNKEL (reference sequence).

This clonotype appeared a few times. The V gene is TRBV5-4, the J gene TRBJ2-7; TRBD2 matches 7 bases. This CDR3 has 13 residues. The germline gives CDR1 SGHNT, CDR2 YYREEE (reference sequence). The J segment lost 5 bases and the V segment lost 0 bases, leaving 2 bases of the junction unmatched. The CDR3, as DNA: TGTGCCAGCAGCTTGGGGACTAGAAACGAGCAGTACTTC. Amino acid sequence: CASSLGTRNEQYF.

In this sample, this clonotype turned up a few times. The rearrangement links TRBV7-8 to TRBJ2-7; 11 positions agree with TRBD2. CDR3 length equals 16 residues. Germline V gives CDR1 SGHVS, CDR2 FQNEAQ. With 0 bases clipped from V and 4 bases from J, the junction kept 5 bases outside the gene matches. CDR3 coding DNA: TGTGCCAGCAGCTTAGCGGTTAGCGGGGGGGCTTACGAGCAGTACTTC. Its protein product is CASSLAVSGGAYEQYF.

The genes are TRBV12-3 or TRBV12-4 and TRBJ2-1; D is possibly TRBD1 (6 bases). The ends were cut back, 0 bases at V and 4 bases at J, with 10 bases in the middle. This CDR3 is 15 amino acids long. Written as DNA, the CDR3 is TGTGCCAGCAGTTTAGCTGACAGGCAGTACAATGAGCAGTTCTTC. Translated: CASSLADRQYNEQFF.

This CDR3 is CATSSPMGRRNNYGYTF. CDR3 DNA sequence: TGTGCCACCAGCAGTCCCATGGGACGCAGAAATAACTATGGCTACACCTTC. The chain recombines TRBV15 with TRBJ1-2; weak D call: TRBD1 (5 bases). V gave up 3 bases and J gave up 1 base, with 18 bases separating them. Germline CDR1 LNHNV, CDR2 YYDKDF (reference sequence). The CDR3 runs 17 residues.